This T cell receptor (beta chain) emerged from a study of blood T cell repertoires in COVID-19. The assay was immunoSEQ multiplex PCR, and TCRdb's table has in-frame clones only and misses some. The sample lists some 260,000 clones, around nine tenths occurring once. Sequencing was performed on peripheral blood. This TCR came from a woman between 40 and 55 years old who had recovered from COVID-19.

This CDR3 reads CASSPSLSGTGNTIYF. Here the CDR3 DNA reads TGTGCCAGCAGTCCCTCCTTAAGCGGCACTGGAAACACCATATATTTT. V gene TRBV28 combines with J gene TRBJ1-3; D call uncertain. V was clipped by 5 bases and J by 2 bases, with 16 bases between them. The CDR3 extends over 16 amino acids. CDR1 and CDR2 (germline): MDHEN, SYDVKM. Together with reference TRBV28 and TRBJ1-3, the CDR3 gives the full variable domain: DVKVTQSSRYLVKRTGEKVFLECVQDMDHENMFWYRQDPGLGLRLIYFSYDVKMKEKGDIPEGYSVSREKKERFSLILESASTNQTSMYLCASSPSLSGTGNTIYFGEGSWLTVV.